The rows below give T cell receptor beta chains drawn from one sample of a study of blood T cell repertoires in COVID-19. Profiling relied on immunoSEQ multiplex PCR, and the TCRdb table lists in-frame clones only, not all of them. The data contain about 170,000 clones, around 80% of them singletons. The source material was peripheral blood. All receptors come from a woman in her 70s with COVID-19, enrolled during active disease. Each CDR3 is given with its conserved first and last residue. A D gene is named only where the DNA matches it firmly. Size tells how often a clone was seen (once, few, many) or the class of an expanded clone, and some rows leave it out.

clone size	D gene	V gene	J gene	CDR3 protein	CDR3 DNA
-	-	TRBV3-1/TRBV3-2	TRBJ1-2	CASSQDTPSGGYTF	TGTGCCAGCAGCCAAGACACACCTTCAGGTGGCTACACCTTC
-	-	TRBV11-2	TRBJ1-1	CASSLFAEQTKNEAFF	TGTGCCAGCAGCTTATTCGCCGAACAGACCAAAAATGAAGCTTTCTTT
-	-	TRBV11-2	TRBJ1-1	CASSFSTEAFF	TGTGCCAGCAGCTTTAGCACTGAAGCTTTCTTT
-	TRBD2	TRBV9	TRBJ2-7	CASSPSGYEQYF	TGTGCCAGCAGCCCTAGCGGCTACGAGCAGTACTTC
-	TRBD2	TRBV3-1/TRBV3-2	TRBJ2-3	CASSPISGGRTDTQYF	TGTGCCAGCAGCCCTATTAGCGGGGGACGCACAGATACGCAGTATTTT
-	-	TRBV19	TRBJ2-6	CASRVGQGSAGANVLTF	TGTGCCAGTAGAGTGGGGCAGGGAAGTGCTGGGGCCAACGTCCTGACTTTC
few	-	TRBV10-3	TRBJ1-3	CAISKGVSGNTIYF	TGTGCCATCAGCAAGGGAGTCTCTGGAAACACCATATATTTT
-	-	TRBV5-6	TRBJ1-2	CASSLARSDGYTF	TGTGCCAGCAGCTTGGCTCGGTCGGATGGCTACACCTTC
-	-	TRBV28	TRBJ2-3	CASSPTPRGASPDTQYF	TGTGCCAGCAGTCCCACGCCTCGGGGGGCGAGTCCAGATACGCAGTATTTT
-	TRBD2	TRBV5-5	TRBJ2-5	CASSLIPGAGGETQYF	TGTGCCAGCAGCTTAATACCGGGAGCCGGGGGGGAGACCCAGTACTTC
-	TRBD2	TRBV30	TRBJ2-1	CAWTSGGDSNEQFF	TGTGCCTGGACTAGCGGGGGGGACTCGAATGAGCAGTTCTTC
-	-	TRBV7-8	TRBJ2-5	CASSLGSQETQYF	TGTGCCAGCAGCTTAGGCAGCCAAGAGACCCAGTACTTC
-	-	TRBV2	TRBJ1-4	CASSEGGQGGEKLFF	TGTGCCAGCAGTGAAGGGGGCCAGGGCGGCGAAAAACTGTTTTTT
-	-	TRBV28	TRBJ1-5	CASSSEGYSNQPQHF	TGTGCCAGCAGTTCCGAGGGTTATAGCAATCAGCCCCAGCATTTT
-	TRBD2	TRBV7-2	TRBJ2-1	CASSLAGGPNEQFF	TGTGCCAGCAGCTTGGCGGGGGGGCCCAATGAGCAGTTCTTC
-	TRBD1	TRBV27	TRBJ1-2	CASSLWWGTGDYGYTF	TGTGCCAGCAGTTTATGGTGGGGGACAGGGGACTATGGCTACACCTTC
-	-	TRBV14	TRBJ1-1	CASSQVRGNTEAFF	TGTGCCAGCAGCCAAGTCCGGGGAAACACTGAAGCTTTCTTT
few	TRBD1	TRBV5-5	TRBJ2-6	CASSLGQGVSYGANVLTF	TGTGCCAGCAGCTTGGGACAGGGGGTATCATATGGGGCCAACGTCCTGACTTTC
-	TRBD2	TRBV3-1/TRBV3-2	TRBJ2-1	CASSRKTSTAFNEQFF	TGTGCCAGCAGCCGAAAGACTAGCACGGCTTTTAATGAGCAGTTCTTC
once	TRBD1	TRBV5-1	TRBJ1-3	CASSPDRLRGNTIYF	TGCGCCAGCAGCCCGGACAGGTTGAGAGGAAACACCATATATTTT
-	TRBD2	TRBV5-4	TRBJ2-3	CASSPRLAGRTDTQYF	TGTGCCAGCAGCCCGAGACTAGCGGGACGCACAGATACGCAGTATTTT
-	-	TRBV27	TRBJ2-1	CASSLSSSGEQFF	TGTGCCAGCAGTTTGTCCTCCTCCGGTGAGCAGTTCTTC